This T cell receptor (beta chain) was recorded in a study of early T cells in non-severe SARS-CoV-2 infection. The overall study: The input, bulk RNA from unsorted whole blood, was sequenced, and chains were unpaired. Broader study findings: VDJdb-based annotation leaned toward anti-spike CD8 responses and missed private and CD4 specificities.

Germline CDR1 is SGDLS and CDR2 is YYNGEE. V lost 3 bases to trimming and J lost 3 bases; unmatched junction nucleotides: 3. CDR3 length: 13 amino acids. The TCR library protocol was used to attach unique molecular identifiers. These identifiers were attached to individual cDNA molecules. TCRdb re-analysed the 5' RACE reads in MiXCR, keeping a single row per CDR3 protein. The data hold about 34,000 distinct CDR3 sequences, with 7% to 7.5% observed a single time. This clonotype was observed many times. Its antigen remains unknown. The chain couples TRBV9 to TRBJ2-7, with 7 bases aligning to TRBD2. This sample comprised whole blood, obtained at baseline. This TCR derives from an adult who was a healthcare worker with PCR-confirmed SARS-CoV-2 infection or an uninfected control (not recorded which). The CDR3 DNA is TGTGCCAGCAGCGACGGGACTAACTACGAGCAGTACTTC. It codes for CASSDGTNYEQYF.